This is a list of T cell receptor beta chains from one sample in a study of cytomegalovirus exposure and HLA in healthy donors. Sequencing was performed with immunoSEQ multiplex PCR; in TCRdb, only in-frame clones are kept and a portion is missing. The sample yields approximately 190,000 clones, about two thirds seen once. Sequencing used PBMCs. These receptors came from a man aged 35-49 years in good health and CMV-seropositive. Each CDR3 is given with its conserved first and last residue. The D gene is left open where the match is weak. Clone size is not always given. Where it is, it says once, few, many or a class for expanded clones.

d_gene,abundance,j_gene,v_gene,CDR3aa,CDR3nt
TRBD1,few,TRBJ1-5,TRBV10-3,CAISETGGQPQHF,TGTGCCATCAGTGAGACAGGGGGACAGCCCCAGCATTTT
TRBD1,NA,TRBJ2-7,TRBV6-5,CASSYRDRRSYEQYF,TGTGCCAGCAGTTACAGGGACAGGAGATCCTACGAGCAGTACTTC
NA,NA,TRBJ2-7,TRBV6-1,CASGPQEQYF,TGTGCCAGCGGGCCCCAAGAGCAGTACTTC
NA,NA,TRBJ2-3,TRBV4-1,CASSHGGGGGRDISTDTQYF,TGCGCCAGCAGCCATGGAGGCGGTGGAGGCAGAGACATTAGCACAGATACGCAGTATTTT
TRBD1,few,TRBJ2-1,TRBV7-9,CASSSLQGASEQFF,TGTGCCAGCAGCAGCCTACAGGGGGCGAGTGAGCAGTTCTTC
NA,once,TRBJ1-1,TRBV7-9,CASSLQGKVADTEAFF,TGTGCCAGCAGCTTACAGGGGAAGGTTGCGGACACTGAAGCTTTCTTT
NA,few,TRBJ2-7,TRBV15,CATRSASNYEQYF,TGTGCCACCCGTTCAGCTAGTAACTACGAGCAGTACTTC
TRBD1,NA,TRBJ2-1,TRBV9,CASSVRDRVYNEQFF,TGTGCCAGCAGCGTCCGGGACAGGGTATACAATGAGCAGTTCTTC
NA,few,TRBJ2-1,TRBV5-1,CASSLGQTYNEQFF,TGCGCCAGCAGCTTGGGACAGACCTACAATGAGCAGTTCTTC
NA,NA,TRBJ2-7,TRBV14,CASSLFGGIYEQYF,TGTGCCAGCAGCCTTTTTGGTGGCATCTACGAGCAGTACTTC
TRBD2,NA,TRBJ2-3,TRBV10-3,CAISGSGGTDTQYF,TGTGCCATCAGTGGTAGCGGGGGTACAGATACGCAGTATTTT
NA,few,TRBJ2-7,TRBV6-6,CASSYSRQGSSYEQYF,TGTGCCAGCAGTTACTCGAGGCAGGGGAGCTCCTACGAGCAGTACTTC
NA,once,TRBJ1-5,TRBV28,CASSFPSGQPQHF,TGTGCCAGCAGTTTCCCCTCGGGTCAGCCCCAGCATTTT
NA,NA,TRBJ1-3,TRBV6-1,CASSDRMTASTIYF,TGTGCCAGCAGTGACCGGATGACGGCTAGCACCATATATTTT
TRBD1,NA,TRBJ1-4,TRBV27,CASSRQGAKEKLFF,TGTGCCAGCAGTAGACAGGGGGCGAAAGAAAAACTGTTTTTT
TRBD1,NA,TRBJ2-5,TRBV5-1,CASSPTGTDQETQYF,TGCGCCAGCAGCCCAACCGGGACAGACCAAGAGACCCAGTACTTC
NA,few,TRBJ2-4,TRBV19,CASSRENIQYF,TGTGCCAGTAGTCGAGAAAACATTCAGTACTTC
NA,few,TRBJ1-6,TRBV9,CASSVYGQNNSPLHF,TGTGCCAGCAGCGTCTATGGACAAAATAATTCACCCCTCCACTTT
TRBD2,NA,TRBJ2-1,TRBV11-2,CASSLRRGALFEQFF,TGTGCCAGCAGCTTACGGCGGGGGGCCCTATTTGAGCAGTTCTTC
NA,NA,TRBJ2-1,TRBV27,CASSFRSGDNEQFF,TGTGCCAGCAGTTTTAGATCAGGGGACAATGAGCAGTTCTTC
NA,NA,TRBJ1-2,TRBV5-4,CASSLGSPANYGYTF,TGTGCCAGCAGCTTGGGGTCGCCAGCTAACTATGGCTACACCTTC
NA,NA,TRBJ1-3,TRBV11-2,CASSAGGSGNTIYF,TGTGCCAGCAGCGCTGGAGGGTCTGGAAACACCATATATTTT
TRBD2,NA,TRBJ2-1,TRBV28,CASGRSGDYNEQFF,TGTGCCAGCGGCAGGAGCGGGGATTACAATGAGCAGTTCTTC
TRBD1,NA,TRBJ1-2,TRBV5-6,CASSLGDRGYLYGYTF,TGTGCCAGCAGCTTGGGGGACAGGGGTTATCTCTATGGCTACACCTTC
NA,NA,TRBJ2-3,TRBV9,CASSPGDRPDTQYF,TGTGCCAGCAGCCCAGGGGACCGACCAGATACGCAGTATTTT
TRBD1,NA,TRBJ1-5,TRBV2,CASRDSSFSNQPQHF,TGTGCCAGCCGGGACAGCTCCTTTAGCAATCAGCCCCAGCATTTT
TRBD1,few,TRBJ1-1,TRBV6-5,CASSYHGQGGWAFF,TGTGCCAGCAGTTACCATGGACAGGGCGGGTGGGCTTTCTTT
TRBD1,NA,TRBJ1-6,TRBV7-9,CASSLGQGLYNSPLHF,TGTGCCAGCAGCTTAGGACAGGGGCTTTATAATTCACCCCTCCACTTT
TRBD2,NA,TRBJ2-1,TRBV14,CASSQRLGLAGGPFSSYNEQFF,TGTGCCAGCAGCCAACGATTGGGCCTAGCGGGGGGGCCCTTCAGCTCCTACAATGAGCAGTTCTTC
NA,NA,TRBJ2-1,TRBV4-2,CASSHGGYNEQFF,TGTGCCAGCAGTCACGGGGGCTACAATGAGCAGTTCTTC
TRBD2,once,TRBJ2-5,TRBV5-1,CASSLSGGYETQYF,TGCGCCAGCAGCTTATCGGGGGGGTATGAGACCCAGTACTTC
TRBD1,NA,TRBJ1-1,TRBV2,CASSVTGGLEAFF,TGTGCCAGCAGCGTCACAGGGGGTCTGGAAGCTTTCTTT
NA,NA,TRBJ2-5,TRBV5-1,CASSLDPQIVETQYF,TGCGCCAGCAGCTTGGACCCCCAAATAGTGGAGACCCAGTACTTC
NA,NA,TRBJ2-2,TRBV5-1,CASSSQMEDTGELFF,TGCGCCAGCAGCTCACAAATGGAGGACACCGGGGAGCTGTTTTTT
NA,NA,TRBJ2-1,TRBV6-1,CASAPQGRPNNEQFF,TGTGCCAGCGCGCCACAGGGAAGACCTAACAATGAGCAGTTCTTC
NA,NA,TRBJ1-2,TRBV5-5,CASSLLGRPSYGYTF,TGTGCCAGCAGCTTGCTGGGGAGACCTTCCTATGGCTACACCTTC
NA,NA,TRBJ1-5,TRBV7-9,CASSSLDSNQPQHF,TGTGCCAGCAGCTCCCTAGATAGCAATCAGCCCCAGCATTTT
TRBD1,NA,TRBJ2-4,TRBV10-3,CASSMTGNIQYF,TGTGCCAGCAGTATGACAGGGAACATTCAGTACTTC
NA,NA,TRBJ1-3,TRBV6-1,CASSTRNTIYF,TGTGCCAGCAGTACTAGAAACACCATATATTTT
TRBD1,NA,TRBJ1-1,TRBV28,CASSPTRQGVRNTEAFF,TGTGCCAGCAGCCCCACCCGACAGGGAGTAAGGAACACTGAAGCTTTCTTT
TRBD2,few,TRBJ2-5,TRBV5-6,CASSQLLPLAEQETQYF,TGTGCCAGCAGCCAGCTTCTCCCACTAGCGGAGCAAGAGACCCAGTACTTC
NA,NA,TRBJ2-1,TRBV9,CASSVQGNNEQFF,TGTGCCAGCAGCGTTCAGGGGAACAATGAGCAGTTCTTC
TRBD1,NA,TRBJ2-5,TRBV7-9,CASSLALQGAREAQYF,TGTGCCAGCAGCTTAGCGCTACAGGGGGCGCGAGAGGCCCAGTACTTC
NA,NA,TRBJ1-2,TRBV9,CASSLSGGDYGYTF,TGTGCCAGCAGCCTCTCGGGGGGGGACTATGGCTACACCTTC
NA,NA,TRBJ1-1,TRBV29-1,CSVQRGNTEAFF,TGCAGCGTCCAAAGGGGAAACACTGAAGCTTTCTTT
TRBD2,NA,TRBJ2-5,TRBV5-1,CASRTGVAGQETQYF,TGCGCCAGCAGAACGGGGGTAGCGGGCCAAGAGACCCAGTACTTC
NA,NA,TRBJ2-1,TRBV6-4,CASSAYPVSQGVEQFF,TGTGCCAGCAGCGCCTATCCAGTCTCTCAGGGTGTTGAGCAGTTCTTC
TRBD1,few,TRBJ1-2,TRBV7-9,CASSYSGTVYGYTF,TGTGCCAGCAGCTATTCCGGGACAGTTTATGGCTACACCTTC
NA,NA,TRBJ1-3,TRBV6-6,CASSAGTSSGNTIYF,TGTGCCAGCAGTGCCGGGACATCCTCTGGAAACACCATATATTTT
TRBD2,NA,TRBJ2-7,TRBV7-2,CASSLERGTYEQYF,TGTGCCAGCAGCTTAGAGCGGGGAACCTACGAGCAGTACTTC
TRBD2,NA,TRBJ2-7,TRBV19,CASSTLAGTYEQYF,TGTGCCAGTAGTACACTAGCGGGCACCTACGAGCAGTACTTC